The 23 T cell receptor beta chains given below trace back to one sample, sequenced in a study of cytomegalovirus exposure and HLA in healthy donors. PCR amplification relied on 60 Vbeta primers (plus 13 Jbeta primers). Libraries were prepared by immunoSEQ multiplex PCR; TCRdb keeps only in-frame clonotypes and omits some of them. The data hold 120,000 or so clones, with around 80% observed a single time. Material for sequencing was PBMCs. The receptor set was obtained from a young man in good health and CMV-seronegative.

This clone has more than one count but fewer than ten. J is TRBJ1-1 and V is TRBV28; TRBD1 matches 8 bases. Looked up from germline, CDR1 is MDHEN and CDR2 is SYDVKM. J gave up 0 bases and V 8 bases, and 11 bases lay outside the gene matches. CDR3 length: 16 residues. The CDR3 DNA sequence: TGTGCCAGCGGTACAGGGGGATTGGGAATGAACACTGAAGCTTTCTTT. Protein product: CASGTGGLGMNTEAFF.

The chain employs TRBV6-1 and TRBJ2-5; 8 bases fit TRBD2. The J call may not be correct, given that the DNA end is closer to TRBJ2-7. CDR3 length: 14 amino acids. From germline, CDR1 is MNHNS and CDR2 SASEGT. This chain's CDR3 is CASSTSSLAVEQYF. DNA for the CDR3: TGTGCCAGCAGTACCTCCTCACTAGCGGTCGAGCAGTACTTC.

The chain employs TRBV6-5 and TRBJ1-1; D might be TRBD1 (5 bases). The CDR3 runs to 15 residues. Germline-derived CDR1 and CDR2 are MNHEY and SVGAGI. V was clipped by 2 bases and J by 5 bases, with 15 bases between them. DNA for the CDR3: TGTGCCAGCAGTTACGGGGCGGTAGGACGAACTGAAGCTTTCTTT. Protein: CASSYGAVGRTEAFF.

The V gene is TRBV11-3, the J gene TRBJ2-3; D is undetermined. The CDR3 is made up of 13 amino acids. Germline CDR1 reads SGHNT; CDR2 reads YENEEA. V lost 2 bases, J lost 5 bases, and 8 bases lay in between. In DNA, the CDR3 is TGTGCCAGCAGCTTATGCCGCGAAGATACGCAGTATTTT. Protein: CASSLCREDTQYF.

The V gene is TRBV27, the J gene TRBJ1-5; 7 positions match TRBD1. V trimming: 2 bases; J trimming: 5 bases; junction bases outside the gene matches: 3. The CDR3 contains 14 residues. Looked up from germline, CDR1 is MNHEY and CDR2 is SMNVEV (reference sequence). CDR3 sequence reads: CASSLQGVYQPQHF. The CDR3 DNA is TGTGCCAGCAGTTTACAGGGGGTTTATCAGCCCCAGCATTTT.

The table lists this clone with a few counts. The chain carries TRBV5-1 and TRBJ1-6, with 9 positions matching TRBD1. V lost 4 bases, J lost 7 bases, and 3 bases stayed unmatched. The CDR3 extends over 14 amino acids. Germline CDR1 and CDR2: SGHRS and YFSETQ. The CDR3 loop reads CASSPGQGNSPLHF. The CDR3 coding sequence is TGCGCCAGCAGCCCCGGACAGGGGAATTCACCCCTCCACTTT.

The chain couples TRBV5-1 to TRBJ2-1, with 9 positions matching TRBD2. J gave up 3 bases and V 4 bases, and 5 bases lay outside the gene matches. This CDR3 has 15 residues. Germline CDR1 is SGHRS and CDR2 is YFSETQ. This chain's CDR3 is CASSEERGVYNEQFF. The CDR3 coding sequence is TGCGCCAGCAGCGAGGAGCGGGGGGTCTACAATGAGCAGTTCTTC.

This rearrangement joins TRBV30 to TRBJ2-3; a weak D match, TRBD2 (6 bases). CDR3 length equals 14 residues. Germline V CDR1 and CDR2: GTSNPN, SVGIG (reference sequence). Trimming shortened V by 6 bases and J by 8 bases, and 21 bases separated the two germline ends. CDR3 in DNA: TGTGCCTGTCAGGTTGGTTGGGTGGAGGGTACGCAGTATTTT. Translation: CACQVGWVEGTQYF.

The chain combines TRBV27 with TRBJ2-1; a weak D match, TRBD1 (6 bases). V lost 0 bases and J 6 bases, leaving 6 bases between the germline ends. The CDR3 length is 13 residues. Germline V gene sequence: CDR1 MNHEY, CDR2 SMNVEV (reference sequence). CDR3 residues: CASSLSRGNEQFF. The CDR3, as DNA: TGTGCCAGCAGTTTATCCAGGGGCAATGAGCAGTTCTTC.

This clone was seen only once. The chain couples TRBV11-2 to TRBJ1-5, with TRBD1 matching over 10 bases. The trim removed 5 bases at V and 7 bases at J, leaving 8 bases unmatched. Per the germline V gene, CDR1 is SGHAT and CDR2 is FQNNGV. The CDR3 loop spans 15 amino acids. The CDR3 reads CASSPGQGSWQPQHF. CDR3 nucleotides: TGTGCCAGCAGCCCGGGACAGGGGTCATGGCAGCCCCAGCATTTT.

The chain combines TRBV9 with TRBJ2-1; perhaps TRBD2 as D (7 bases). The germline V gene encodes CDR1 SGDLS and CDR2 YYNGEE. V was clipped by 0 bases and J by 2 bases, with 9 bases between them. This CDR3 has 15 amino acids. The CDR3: CASSVEGGTYNEQFF. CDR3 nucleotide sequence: TGTGCCAGCAGCGTAGAGGGGGGGACCTACAATGAGCAGTTCTTC.

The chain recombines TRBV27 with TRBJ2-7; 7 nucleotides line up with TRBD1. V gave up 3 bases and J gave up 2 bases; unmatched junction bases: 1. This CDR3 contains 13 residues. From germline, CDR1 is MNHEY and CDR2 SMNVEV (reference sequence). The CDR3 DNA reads TGTGCCAGCAGTTTCGGGACAGCCTACGAGCAGTACTTC. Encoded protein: CASSFGTAYEQYF.

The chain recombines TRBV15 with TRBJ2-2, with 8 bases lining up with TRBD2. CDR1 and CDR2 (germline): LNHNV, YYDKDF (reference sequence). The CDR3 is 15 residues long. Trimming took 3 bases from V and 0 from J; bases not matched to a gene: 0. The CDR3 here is CATSRTSANTGELFF. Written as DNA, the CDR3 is TGTGCCACCAGCAGGACTAGCGCGAACACCGGGGAGCTGTTTTTT.

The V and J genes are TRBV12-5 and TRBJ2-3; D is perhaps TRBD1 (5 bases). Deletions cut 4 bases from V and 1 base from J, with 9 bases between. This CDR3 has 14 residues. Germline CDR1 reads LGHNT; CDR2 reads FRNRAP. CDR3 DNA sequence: TGTGCTAGTGGTTCTGGACAACGCACAGATACGCAGTATTTT. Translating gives CASGSGQRTDTQYF.

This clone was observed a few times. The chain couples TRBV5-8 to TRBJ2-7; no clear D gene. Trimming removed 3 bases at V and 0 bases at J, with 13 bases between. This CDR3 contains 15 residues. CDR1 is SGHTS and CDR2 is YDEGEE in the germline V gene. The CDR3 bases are TGTGCCAGCAGCTCGCGTGACACTTTCTCCTACGAGCAGTACTTC. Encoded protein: CASSSRDTFSYEQYF.

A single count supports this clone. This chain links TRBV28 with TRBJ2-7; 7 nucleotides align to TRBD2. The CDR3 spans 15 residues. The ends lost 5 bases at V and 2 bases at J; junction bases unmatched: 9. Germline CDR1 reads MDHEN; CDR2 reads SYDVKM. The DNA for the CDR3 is TGTGCCAGCAGTCCCCACGGGGGGTCGACCTACGAGCAGTACTTC. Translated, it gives CASSPHGGSTYEQYF.

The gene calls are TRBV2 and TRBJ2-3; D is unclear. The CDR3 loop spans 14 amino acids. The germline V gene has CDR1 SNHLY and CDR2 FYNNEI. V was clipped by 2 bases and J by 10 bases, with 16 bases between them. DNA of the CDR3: TGTGCCAGCAGTGAACCGGGTAACTTTTGGTCGCAGTATTTT. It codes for CASSEPGNFWSQYF.

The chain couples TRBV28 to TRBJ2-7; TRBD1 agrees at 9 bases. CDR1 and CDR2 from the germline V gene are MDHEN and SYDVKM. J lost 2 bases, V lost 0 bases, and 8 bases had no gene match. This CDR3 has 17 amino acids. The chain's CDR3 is CASSLWVGQGIPYEQYF. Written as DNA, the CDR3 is TGTGCCAGCAGTTTATGGGTCGGACAGGGGATCCCCTACGAGCAGTACTTC.

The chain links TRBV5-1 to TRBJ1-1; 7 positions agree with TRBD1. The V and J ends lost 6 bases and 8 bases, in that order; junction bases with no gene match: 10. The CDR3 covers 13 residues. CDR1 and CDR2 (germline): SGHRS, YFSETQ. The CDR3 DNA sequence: TGCGCCAGCAATCGGGACAGCCAACCCGAAGCTTTCTTT. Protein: CASNRDSQPEAFF.

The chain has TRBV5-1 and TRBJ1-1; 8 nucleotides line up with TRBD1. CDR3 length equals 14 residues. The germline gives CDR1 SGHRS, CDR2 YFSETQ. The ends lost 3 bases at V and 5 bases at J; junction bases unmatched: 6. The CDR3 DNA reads TGCGCCAGCAGCTCTCCAACAGGGGGAACTGAAGCTTTCTTT. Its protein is CASSSPTGGTEAFF.

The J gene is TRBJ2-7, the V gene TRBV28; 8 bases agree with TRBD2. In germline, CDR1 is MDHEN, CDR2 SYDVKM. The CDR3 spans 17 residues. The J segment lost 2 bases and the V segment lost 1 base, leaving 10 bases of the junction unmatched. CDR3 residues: CASSLSRGGGHAYEQYF. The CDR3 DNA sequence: TGTGCCAGCAGTTTATCCCGGGGGGGAGGGCATGCCTACGAGCAGTACTTC.

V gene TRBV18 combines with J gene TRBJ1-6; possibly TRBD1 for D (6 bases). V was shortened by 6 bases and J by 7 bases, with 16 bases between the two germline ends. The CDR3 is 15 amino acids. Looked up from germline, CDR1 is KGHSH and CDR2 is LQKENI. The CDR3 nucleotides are TGTGCCAGCTCGGAGTTACAGGGATCGAATTCACCCCTCCACTTT. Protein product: CASSELQGSNSPLHF.

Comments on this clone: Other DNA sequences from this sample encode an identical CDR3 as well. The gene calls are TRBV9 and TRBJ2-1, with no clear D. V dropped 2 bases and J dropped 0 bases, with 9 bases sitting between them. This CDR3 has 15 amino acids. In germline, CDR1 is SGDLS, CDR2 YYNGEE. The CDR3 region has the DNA TGTGCCAGCAGCGTCAAGACTTCCTCCTACAATGAGCAGTTCTTC. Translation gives CASSVKTSSYNEQFF.